A single sample gave rise to the 28 T cell receptor beta chains below, sequenced in a study of CD8 T cells in Susac syndrome. Reverse transcription of about 0.5 to 1 ug RNA used random hexamers. One entry per CDR3 protein, called by TCRdb with MiXCR from the immunoSEQ multiplex PCR reads. Among 150,000 to 200,000 distinct CDR3 sequences listed, less than 95% were seen once. The specimen was CD4+ T cells from PBMCs. The receptors come from a human donor with multiple sclerosis.

The gene calls are TRBV12-3 or TRBV12-4 and TRBJ1-2; weak D call: TRBD1 (5 bases). Trimming cost V 3 bases and J 6 bases, with 11 bases left between them. The CDR3 extends over 13 amino acids. The CDR3 here is CASSFSTVDGYTF. CDR3 coding DNA: TGTGCCAGCAGTTTTTCGACAGTGGATGGCTACACCTTC.

The chain carries TRBV24-1 and TRBJ2-1; no reliable D call. This CDR3 region has 13 residues. Germline-derived CDR1 and CDR2 are KGHDR and SFDVKD. V lost 4 bases and J lost 2, with 5 bases in between. CDR3 in amino acids: CATSDPPYNEQFF. The CDR3 bases are TGTGCCACCAGTGACCCCCCCTACAATGAGCAGTTCTTC.

Written as DNA, the CDR3 is TGTGCCTGGAGCCCTCCCCCGGGACTTATATACAATGAGCAGTTCTTC. Residues: CAWSPPPGLIYNEQFF. The gene calls are TRBV30 and TRBJ2-1; maybe TRBD2 (6 bases). The CDR3 is 16 amino acids. Trimming stripped 3 bases from V and 4 bases from J, with 19 bases between. Per germline, CDR1 GTSNPN and CDR2 SVGIG (reference sequence). Full variable domain (remainder filled in from reference TRBV30 and TRBJ2-1): SQTIHQWPATLVQPVGSPLSLECTVEGTSNPNLYWYRQAAGRGLQLLFYSVGIGQISSEVPQNLSASRPQDRQFILSSKKLLLSDSGFYLCAWSPPPGLIYNEQFFGPGTRLTVL.

The chain recombines TRBV7-2 with TRBJ1-2; TRBD1 aligns across 9 bases. The junction had 8 bases not matched to a gene; V was cut back by 2 bases and J by 7 bases. This CDR3 contains 15 residues. Germline CDR1 reads SGHTA; CDR2 reads FQGNSA. This chain's CDR3 is CASSLSGQGLGGYTF. The CDR3 bases are TGTGCCAGCAGCTTATCTGGACAGGGGTTAGGTGGCTACACCTTC.

The chain links TRBV12-3 or TRBV12-4 to TRBJ2-4; 9 bases align to TRBD1. J was trimmed by 0 bases and V by 5 bases; bases with no gene match: 11. There are 18 residues in the CDR3. CDR3 DNA sequence: TGTGCCAGCAGTATCCGGGACAGGGAATCGCTAGCCAAAAACATTCAGTACTTC. The encoded protein is CASSIRDRESLAKNIQYF.

The chain carries TRBV12-3 or TRBV12-4 and TRBJ2-2; TRBD2 is a possible D gene (5 bases). The CDR3 covers 15 residues. V gave up 1 base and J gave up 4 bases, with 10 bases separating them. CDR3 sequence reads: CASSLGLAGTGELFF. The CDR3 DNA is TGTGCCAGCAGTTTAGGGCTAGCAGGCACCGGGGAGCTGTTTTTT.

This rearrangement joins TRBV2 to TRBJ1-5, with TRBD1 identical over 7 bases. This CDR3 spans 15 amino acids. In germline, CDR1 is SNHLY, CDR2 FYNNEI. V shed 6 bases, J shed 8 bases, and the junction held 13 bases outside the gene matches. The chain's CDR3 is CASSVQRGHLEPQHF. Here the CDR3 DNA reads TGTGCCAGCAGCGTCCAAAGGGGGCATCTGGAGCCCCAGCATTTT.

V gene TRBV6-6 combines with J gene TRBJ1-3; D gene ambiguous. Trimming stripped 3 bases from V and 4 bases from J, with 10 bases between. In germline, CDR1 is MNHNY, CDR2 SVGAGI (reference sequence). CDR3 length equals 14 residues. CDR3 protein: CASSYFNLGNTIYF. CDR3 sequence (DNA): TGTGCCAGCAGTTATTTCAATCTCGGAAACACCATATATTTT.

V and J are TRBV20-1 and TRBJ1-1; D uncertain. CDR1 and CDR2 from the germline V gene are DFQATT and SNEGSKA (reference sequence). The CDR3 is 12 amino acids. The CDR3: CSSRGGRTEAFF. The CDR3 DNA sequence: TGCAGCTCAAGAGGAGGGAGGACTGAAGCTTTCTTT.

The V gene is TRBV30, the J gene TRBJ1-5; unclear D gene. The CDR3 consists of 13 residues. Trimming pared 1 base from V and 2 bases from J, leaving 6 bases between. CDR1 and CDR2 from the germline V gene are GTSNPN and SVGIG (reference sequence). Here the CDR3 DNA reads TGTGCCTGGAGTGAGGCTGGCAATCAGCCCCAGCATTTT. Protein sequence: CAWSEAGNQPQHF.

The J gene is TRBJ1-4, the V gene TRBV27; tentative D call: TRBD1 (6 bases). The CDR3 is 14 residues long. V was pared by 4 bases and J by 8 bases, with 14 bases between. Looked up from germline, CDR1 is MNHEY and CDR2 is SMNVEV (reference sequence). The CDR3 is CASSSNRVSEKLFF. The CDR3 bases are TGTGCCAGCAGTTCGAACAGGGTGAGCGAAAAACTGTTTTTT. Supplemented by reference TRBV27 and TRBJ1-4, the full variable domain reads EAQVTQNPRYLITVTGKKLTVTCSQNMNHEYMSWYRQDPGLGLRQIYYSMNVEVTDKGDVPEGYKVSRKEKRNFPLILESPSPNQTSLYFCASSSNRVSEKLFFGSGTQLSVL.

The chain combines TRBV13 with TRBJ2-7, with unresolved D. Between the trimmed V and J ends, which lost 1 base and 2 bases, there was a span of 6 bases. CDR1 is PRHDT and CDR2 is FYEKMQ in the germline V gene (reference sequence). This CDR3 region has 13 residues. The CDR3 sequence is CASSLDQTYEQYF. CDR3 DNA sequence: TGTGCCAGCAGCTTAGACCAAACCTACGAGCAGTACTTC.

This chain joins TRBV6-6 and TRBJ2-1; D not certain. The CDR3 extends over 14 amino acids. V lost 0 bases to trimming and J lost 4 bases, with 7 bases between them. Germline-derived CDR1 and CDR2 are MNHNY and SVGAGI (reference sequence). The CDR3 here is CASSYSTIYNEQFF. In DNA, the CDR3 is TGTGCCAGCAGTTACTCGACGATTTACAATGAGCAGTTCTTC.

J is TRBJ2-7 and V is TRBV23-1; maybe TRBD2 (5 bases). TRBV23-1 is noted as an ORF with a role that remains uncertain. With 0 bases removed from V and 3 bases from J, the gap between germline ends came to 18 bases. This CDR3 has 17 amino acids. The CDR3: CASSQSFWGVSGYEQYF. CDR3 DNA: TGCGCCAGCAGTCAATCGTTCTGGGGAGTATCCGGCTACGAGCAGTACTTC.

Here the CDR3 reads CSVGGVGNQPQHF. The DNA for the CDR3 is TGCAGCGTTGGAGGGGTGGGCAATCAGCCCCAGCATTTT. The V and J genes are TRBV29-1 and TRBJ1-5, with a tentative D call TRBD1 (5 bases). There are 13 residues in the CDR3. V was trimmed by 4 bases and J by 2 bases, leaving 9 bases between them. Germline V gene lookup returns CDR1 SQVTM and CDR2 ANQGSEA.

This chain joins TRBV5-1 and TRBJ1-1, with 11 nucleotides matching TRBD1. CDR3 size: 16 residues. Trimming took 5 bases from V and 0 from J; bases not matched to a gene: 6. Germline-derived CDR1 and CDR2 are SGHRS and YFSETQ. The CDR3 protein is CASSRTGGFMNTEAFF. In DNA, the CDR3 is TGCGCCAGCAGTAGGACAGGGGGCTTCATGAACACTGAAGCTTTCTTT. The variable domain in full, with the rest retrieved from reference TRBV5-1 and TRBJ1-1, is KAGVTQTPRYLIKTRGQQVTLSCSPISGHRSVSWYQQTPGQGLQFLFEYFSETQRNKGNFPGRFSGRQFSNSRSEMNVSTLELGDSALYLCASSRTGGFMNTEAFFGQGTRLTVV.

The rearrangement links TRBV3-1 to TRBJ2-2; 13 bases are a match to TRBD2. V trimming: 5 bases; J trimming: 3 bases; junction bases outside the gene matches: 9. Germline values: CDR1 LGHDT, CDR2 YNNKEL (reference sequence). There are 18 residues in the CDR3. CDR3 amino acids: CASSDGLAGDWDTGELFF. CDR3 nucleotides: TGTGCCAGCAGCGACGGACTAGCGGGAGATTGGGACACCGGGGAGCTGTTTTTT.

This chain uses TRBV11-1 with TRBJ2-1; a possible D gene is TRBD2 (6 bases). V gave up 4 bases and J gave up 7 bases, with 17 bases separating them. CDR3 length: 15 amino acids. Germline V gives CDR1 SGHAT, CDR2 FQDESV (reference sequence). Written as DNA, the CDR3 is TGTGCCAGCAGCTCCTTGACGGGAGTGGGGAATGAGCAGTTCTTC. Protein: CASSSLTGVGNEQFF.

This clonotype was counted between two and nine times. V gene TRBV2 combines with J gene TRBJ2-1, with D possibly matching TRBD1 (6 bases). Germline lookup yields CDR1 SNHLY and CDR2 FYNNEI. V was shortened by 6 bases and J by 6 bases, with 9 bases between the two germline ends. The CDR3 is 12 residues long. CDR3 DNA sequence: TGTGCCAGCAGCAGACAGGCCAATGAGCAGTTCTTC. Its translation: CASSRQANEQFF. Variable domain in full (rest from reference TRBV2 and TRBJ2-1): EPEVTQTPSHQVTQMGQEVILRCVPISNHLYFYWYRQILGQKVEFLVSFYNNEISEKSEIFDDQFSVERPDGSNFTLKIRSTKLEDSAMYFCASSRQANEQFFGPGTRLTVL.

The chain carries TRBV14 and TRBJ2-3; D may be TRBD1 (5 bases). Trimming left V 5 bases short and J 6 bases short, with 15 bases between. This CDR3 contains 14 residues. Germline assignment: CDR1 SGHDN and CDR2 FVKESK. Written as DNA, the CDR3 is TGTGCCAGCAGCTATGGGTCTCCAGGGGATACGCAGTATTTT. Translated, it gives CASSYGSPGDTQYF.

J is TRBJ2-5 and V is TRBV3-1; 10 bases line up with TRBD2. Germline trimming cut 4 bases from V and 5 bases from J; bases unmatched to any gene: 13. Germline V gives CDR1 LGHDT, CDR2 YNNKEL (reference sequence). The CDR3 covers 17 residues. The CDR3 protein is CASSPWSPSGRVETQYF. CDR3 nucleotides: TGTGCCAGCAGCCCATGGTCCCCTAGCGGGAGAGTCGAGACCCAGTACTTC.

The V gene is TRBV14, the J gene TRBJ2-5; D is unresolved. CDR1 and CDR2 from the germline V gene are SGHDN and FVKESK. Trimming removed 0 bases from V and 5 bases from J, with 19 bases in between. The CDR3 runs to 17 residues. The CDR3 loop is CASSQDHPLWLLETQYF. The CDR3 DNA reads as TGTGCCAGCAGCCAAGATCACCCCCTCTGGCTGCTGGAGACCCAGTACTTC.

V is TRBV12-3 or TRBV12-4 and J is TRBJ2-2; D may be TRBD2 (6 bases). This CDR3 region has 14 residues. With 6 bases removed from V and 6 bases from J, the gap between germline ends came to 14 bases. CDR3 coding DNA: TGTGCCAGCAGACTCATCGGGGGATCCGGGGAGCTGTTTTTT. As protein: CASRLIGGSGELFF.

The rearrangement joins TRBV28 to TRBJ2-3; D is ambiguous. Germline assignment: CDR1 MDHEN and CDR2 SYDVKM. The CDR3 runs 12 residues. Trimming took off 1 base at V and 6 bases at J, with 5 bases between the two ends. This CDR3 reads CASSLFTDTQYF. DNA for the CDR3: TGTGCCAGCAGTTTATTCACCGATACGCAGTATTTT. The variable domain in full, with the rest retrieved from reference TRBV28 and TRBJ2-3, is DVKVTQSSRYLVKRTGEKVFLECVQDMDHENMFWYRQDPGLGLRLIYFSYDVKMKEKGDIPEGYSVSREKKERFSLILESASTNQTSMYLCASSLFTDTQYFGPGTRLTVL.

The V gene is TRBV20-1, the J gene TRBJ2-3; no definite D call. This CDR3 is built from 12 residues. The ends were cut back, 5 bases at V and 14 bases at J, with 20 bases in the middle. CDR1 DFQATT and CDR2 SNEGSKA come from the germline V gene (reference sequence). DNA of the CDR3: TGCAGTGCTGCCCAAACTTCCCCCACTGGGTATTTT. This gives the protein CSAAQTSPTGYF.

This clonotype is a singleton in its sample. J is TRBJ1-1 and V is TRBV20-1; no firm D call. The CDR3 is made up of 10 amino acids. The germline V gene encodes CDR1 DFQATT and CDR2 SNEGSKA (reference sequence). Trimming removed 6 bases from V and 7 bases from J, with 9 bases in between. CDR3 sequence: CSAREGEAFF. The CDR3 DNA sequence: TGCAGTGCACGAGAGGGTGAAGCTTTCTTT.

J is TRBJ2-3 and V is TRBV9; D ambiguous. This CDR3 is 15 amino acids long. Germline-derived CDR1 and CDR2 are SGDLS and YYNGEE. Trimming took 2 bases from V and 6 from J, leaving 16 bases between them. CDR3 in amino acids: CASSVVDAETDTQYF. The CDR3 coding sequence is TGTGCCAGCAGCGTTGTAGACGCCGAGACGGATACGCAGTATTTT. The full variable domain, with the rest looked up from reference TRBV9 and TRBJ2-3, is DSGVTQTPKHLITATGQRVTLRCSPRSGDLSVYWYQQSLDQGLQFLIQYYNGEERAKGNILERFSAQQFPDLHSELNLSSLELGDSALYFCASSVVDAETDTQYFGPGTRLTVL.

The chain employs TRBV10-3 and TRBJ2-2; 10 nucleotides align to TRBD1. The CDR3 is 16 residues long. The germline CDR1 and CDR2 sequences are ENHRY and SYGVKD. The trim removed 10 bases at V and 6 bases at J, leaving 14 bases unmatched. The CDR3, as DNA: TGTGCCAGCTCACACCCGGGACAGGGGCGCTCCGGGGAGCTGTTTTTT. Amino acids: CASSHPGQGRSGELFF.